These 17 T cell receptor beta chains were sequenced from one sample in a study of shared clonotypes between healthy human individuals (dated by TCRdb to 2020 to 2022). Library preparation employed the immunoSEQ multiplex PCR assay. TCRdb provides this immuneACCESS table in a form limited to in-frame rearrangements. Some clones are lacking; in checked studies, under half of them reflect an unresolved V gene, and why the rest are absent is not known. In this sample the table shows around 530,000 clones, roughly 72% of which occur a single time. About 12% of the sample goes to the ten largest clones. The source material was PBMCs. These receptors were taken from a woman aged 40 to 49 in good health. Some clones in this sample may be carry-over from other donors' samples.

V and J are TRBV19 and TRBJ2-1; 10 bases match TRBD2. The germline V gene encodes CDR1 LNHDA and CDR2 SQIVND (reference sequence). With V trimmed by 5 bases and J by 7 bases, 26 bases remained unmatched. The CDR3 is 21 residues long. The CDR3, as DNA: TGTGCCAGTAGTTTCCTCCGGGACAGGTGGCAAAGCGGGAGGGCCGTGAATGAGCAGTTCTTC. Its translation is CASSFLRDRWQSGRAVNEQFF.

This clone has a handful of counts. The chain carries TRBV10-3 and TRBJ1-6; perhaps TRBD1 as D (5 bases). The ends were cut back, 3 bases at V and 7 bases at J, with 10 bases in the middle. This CDR3 region has 14 residues. In germline, CDR1 is ENHRY, CDR2 SYGVKD. CDR3 amino acids: CAISEQDGNSPLHF. CDR3 nucleotide sequence: TGTGCCATCAGTGAACAGGATGGGAATTCACCCCTCCACTTT.

This clone occurred once. The gene calls are TRBV5-4 and TRBJ2-5; a possible D gene is TRBD1 (6 bases). The CDR3 contains 15 residues. The ends were cut back, 7 bases at V and 0 bases at J, with 16 bases in the middle. CDR1 is SGHNT, CDR2 YYREEE, per germline (reference sequence). The CDR3 DNA follows: TGTGCCAGCGGATACAGGGTAGGGTACCAAGAGACCCAGTACTTC. Its protein is CASGYRVGYQETQYF.

This clone turned up a few times. The chain joins TRBV15 to TRBJ2-5; 8 bases match TRBD1. Trimming at V came to 4 bases and at J to 1 base, leaving 5 bases not matched to a gene. The CDR3 spans 15 residues. Germline CDR1 and CDR2: LNHNV and YYDKDF (reference sequence). The CDR3 region has the DNA TGTGCCACCAGCACGGGGGACAGGCTCCAAGAGACCCAGTACTTC. As protein: CATSTGDRLQETQYF.

This clone was recorded once. The chain combines TRBV9 with TRBJ1-3; 7 nucleotides agree with TRBD1. Looked up from germline, CDR1 is SGDLS and CDR2 is YYNGEE. V gave up 4 bases and J gave up 2 bases; unmatched junction bases: 6. This CDR3 contains 15 residues. The CDR3 sequence is CASSNTGTAGNTIYF. The CDR3 DNA follows: TGTGCCAGCAGCAACACCGGGACAGCTGGAAACACCATATATTTT.

The chain has TRBV19 and TRBJ2-2, with a tentative D call TRBD1 (5 bases). Deletions cut 3 bases from V and 6 bases from J, with 8 bases between. Germline CDR1 and CDR2: LNHDA and SQIVND (reference sequence). CDR3 length: 13 amino acids. The CDR3 reads CASSMQGPGELFF. CDR3 coding DNA: TGTGCCAGTAGTATGCAGGGCCCCGGGGAGCTGTTTTTT.

This clone was recorded a few times. In DNA, the CDR3 is TGCGCCAGCAGCTTGGCTCTCCGGGACAGCGCAACTAATGAAAAACTGTTTTTT. This encodes CASSLALRDSATNEKLFF. The chain has TRBV5-1 and TRBJ1-4, with 7 positions matching TRBD1. From germline, CDR1 is SGHRS and CDR2 YFSETQ. This CDR3 spans 18 amino acids. The V gene end was trimmed by 0 bases and the J gene end by 0 bases; junction bases not matched to a gene: 8.

The chain couples TRBV9 to TRBJ1-4; TRBD1 agrees at 10 bases. The germline gives CDR1 SGDLS, CDR2 YYNGEE. CDR3 length: 15 residues. With 3 bases clipped from V and 3 bases from J, the junction kept 2 bases outside the gene matches. The CDR3 DNA follows: TGTGCCAGCAGCGCCGGGACAGGGGCTAATGAAAAACTGTTTTTT. This translates into CASSAGTGANEKLFF.

The chain combines TRBV9 with TRBJ2-1; 11 bases map to TRBD2. V trimming: 0 bases; J trimming: 6 bases; junction bases outside the gene matches: 5. Per the germline V gene, CDR1 is SGDLS and CDR2 is YYNGEE. The length of the CDR3 is 16 residues. The CDR3 DNA follows: TGTGCCAGCAGCGTAGTGGGTAGCGGGAGGGCCAATGAGCAGTTCTTC. Amino acids: CASSVVGSGRANEQFF.

The genes are TRBV28 and TRBJ2-7; no clear D gene. Germline V CDR1 and CDR2: MDHEN, SYDVKM. With 5 bases removed from V and 4 bases from J, the gap between germline ends came to 18 bases. The CDR3 length is 15 residues. The CDR3 DNA reads as TGTGCCAGCAGTGCGGAACTTGGTGGACCTTACGAGCAGTACTTC. It specifies CASSAELGGPYEQYF.

About this clone: Since a far larger clone is one base different, this is likely a read error. The chain has TRBV7-9 and TRBJ1-1; D gene ambiguous. The CDR3 consists of 13 residues. In germline, CDR1 is SEHNR, CDR2 FQNEAQ (reference sequence). The CDR3 DNA reads as TGTGCCAGCAGCTTAGACATGAACACTGAAGCTTCCTTT. This codes for CASSLDMNTEASF.

There are a few counts of this clone. The gene calls are TRBV28 and TRBJ1-1; unclear D gene. Germline CDR1 and CDR2: MDHEN and SYDVKM. V lost 10 bases and J lost 1, with 10 bases in between. The CDR3 runs 12 residues. CDR3 sequence reads: CATLLPNTEAFF. CDR3 sequence (DNA): TGTGCCACCCTCCTCCCGAACACTGAAGCTTTCTTT. The variable domain in full, completed from reference TRBV28 and TRBJ1-1, reads DVKVTQSSRYLVKRTGEKVFLECVQDMDHENMFWYRQDPGLGLRLIYFSYDVKMKEKGDIPEGYSVSREKKERFSLILESASTNQTSMYLCATLLPNTEAFFGQGTRLTVV.

This rearrangement joins TRBV30 to TRBJ2-1; D is unresolved. Germline lookup yields CDR1 GTSNPN and CDR2 SVGIG (reference sequence). This CDR3 has 12 amino acids. V lost 2 bases and J lost 8, with 10 bases in between. Here the CDR3 DNA reads TGTGCCTGGAGTCTAACCAATTATGAGCAGTTCTTC. Translation gives CAWSLTNYEQFF.

The chain employs TRBV6-1 and TRBJ2-5; tentatively, D is TRBD1 (5 bases). The CDR3 is 13 residues long. The germline V and J ends were trimmed by 6 bases and 0 bases, with 8 bases remaining between them. Per germline, CDR1 MNHNS and CDR2 SASEGT. DNA for the CDR3: TGTGCCAGCAGCTGGACACACCAAGAGACCCAGTACTTC. The encoded protein is CASSWTHQETQYF.

This clone showed up just a few times. V and J are TRBV4-1 and TRBJ2-1, with 13 bases matching TRBD2. Germline values: CDR1 MGHRA, CDR2 YSYEKL. J lost 5 bases, V lost 4 bases, and 5 bases had no gene match. This CDR3 region has 16 residues. The CDR3 loop reads CASSPGTSGVNNEQFF. The CDR3 coding sequence is TGCGCCAGCAGCCCCGGGACTAGCGGGGTTAACAATGAGCAGTTCTTC.

V and J are TRBV7-6 and TRBJ2-7, with 9 bases aligning to TRBD2. Per the germline V gene, CDR1 is SGHVS and CDR2 is FNYEAQ. J was trimmed by 5 bases and V by 5 bases; bases with no gene match: 10. The CDR3 loop spans 15 amino acids. The CDR3: CASSPRGLAGNEQYF. The CDR3 DNA follows: TGTGCCAGCAGCCCCCGTGGTCTAGCGGGAAACGAGCAGTACTTC.

This chain links TRBV10-3 with TRBJ1-2; D gene ambiguous. The V end lost 4 bases, the J end lost 8 bases, and 17 bases lay between the germline ends. The CDR3 is made up of 14 amino acids. The germline gives CDR1 ENHRY, CDR2 SYGVKD. CDR3 sequence (DNA): TGTGCCATCAGTGGCTCTGAAGGGAACGGAGGCTACACCTTC. Its translation is CAISGSEGNGGYTF.